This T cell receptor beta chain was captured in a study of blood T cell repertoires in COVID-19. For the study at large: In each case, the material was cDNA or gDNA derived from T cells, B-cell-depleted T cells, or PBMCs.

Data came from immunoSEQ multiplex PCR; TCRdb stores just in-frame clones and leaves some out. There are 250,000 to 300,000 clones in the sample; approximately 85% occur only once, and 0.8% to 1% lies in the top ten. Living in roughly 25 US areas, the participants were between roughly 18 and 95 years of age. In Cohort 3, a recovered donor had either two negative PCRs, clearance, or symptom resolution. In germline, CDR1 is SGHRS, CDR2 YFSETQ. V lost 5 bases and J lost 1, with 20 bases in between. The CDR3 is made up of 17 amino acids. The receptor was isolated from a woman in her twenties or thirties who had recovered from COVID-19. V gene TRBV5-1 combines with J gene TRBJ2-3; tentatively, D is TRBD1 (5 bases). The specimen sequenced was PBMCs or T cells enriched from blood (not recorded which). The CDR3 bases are TGCGCCAGCAGGCAAGGCTTCAGGGCCTCTCGCACAGATACGCAGTATTTT. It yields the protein CASRQGFRASRTDTQYF. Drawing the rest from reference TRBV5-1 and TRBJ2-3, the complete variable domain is KAGVTQTPRYLIKTRGQQVTLSCSPISGHRSVSWYQQTPGQGLQFLFEYFSETQRNKGNFPGRFSGRQFSNSRSEMNVSTLELGDSALYLCASRQGFRASRTDTQYFGPGTRLTVL.